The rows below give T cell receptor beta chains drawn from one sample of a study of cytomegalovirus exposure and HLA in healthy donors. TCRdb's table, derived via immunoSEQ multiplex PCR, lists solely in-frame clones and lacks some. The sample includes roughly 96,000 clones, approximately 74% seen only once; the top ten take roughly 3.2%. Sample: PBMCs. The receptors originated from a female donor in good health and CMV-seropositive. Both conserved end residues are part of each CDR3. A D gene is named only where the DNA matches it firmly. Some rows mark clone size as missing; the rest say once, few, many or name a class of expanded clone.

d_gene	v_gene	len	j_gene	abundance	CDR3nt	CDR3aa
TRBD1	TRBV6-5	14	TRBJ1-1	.	TGTGCCAGCAGCGACCGGGACAGGAACACTGAAGCTTTCTTT	CASSDRDRNTEAFF
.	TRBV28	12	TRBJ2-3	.	TGTGCCAGCAGTCTAGCCAAAGATACGCAGTATTTT	CASSLAKDTQYF
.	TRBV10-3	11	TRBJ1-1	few	TGTGCCATCGGCCCAGGGTCTTCGGCTTTCTTT	CAIGPGSSAFF
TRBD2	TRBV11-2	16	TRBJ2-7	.	TGTGCCAGCAGCTCCCGGACTAGCGGGGACTTTTACGAGCAGTACTTC	CASSSRTSGDFYEQYF
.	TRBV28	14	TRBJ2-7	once	TGTGCCAGCAGTTTAGCAGGGGCCGGGTACGAGCAGTACTTC	CASSLAGAGYEQYF
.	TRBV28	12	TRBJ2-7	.	TGTGCCAGCGCCCAGGGGTCGTTCGAGCAGTACTTC	CASAQGSFEQYF
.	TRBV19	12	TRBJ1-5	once	TGTGCCAGTAGTATATGGGGGGAGCCCCAGCATTTT	CASSIWGEPQHF
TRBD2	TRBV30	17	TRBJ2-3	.	TGTGCCTGGAATCGAGGGACTAGCGGGAGGCGCACAGATACGCAGTATTTT	CAWNRGTSGRRTDTQYF
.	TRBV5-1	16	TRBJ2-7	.	TGCGCCAGCAGCTTGGCGTATGGCGGGGCTTCCTACGAGCAGTACTTC	CASSLAYGGASYEQYF
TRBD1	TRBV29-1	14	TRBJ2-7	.	TGCAGCGTTGTCGGACAGGGGGGCCTCGGGGAGCAGTACTTC	CSVVGQGGLGEQYF
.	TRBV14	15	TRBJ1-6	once	TGTGCCAGCAGCCAAGATGGGGCCCGTAATTCACCCCTCCACTTT	CASSQDGARNSPLHF
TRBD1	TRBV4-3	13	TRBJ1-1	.	TGCGCCAGCAGCCAGGGACAGGGAACTGAAGCTTTCTTT	CASSQGQGTEAFF
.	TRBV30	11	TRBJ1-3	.	TGTGCCTGGAGGCAGGGAAACACCATATATTTT	CAWRQGNTIYF
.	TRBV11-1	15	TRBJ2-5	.	TGTGCCAGCCATCTAGGCAGGGGCCAGCGAGAGACCCAGTACTTC	CASHLGRGQRETQYF
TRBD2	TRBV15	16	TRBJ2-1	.	TGTGCCACCAGCAGAGGGAGGCTAGCGGGAATGAATGAGCAGTTCTTC	CATSRGRLAGMNEQFF
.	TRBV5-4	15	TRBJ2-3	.	TGTGCCAGCAGCTTGGGGCAGACAGGCACAGATACGCAGTATTTT	CASSLGQTGTDTQYF
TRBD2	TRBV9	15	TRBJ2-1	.	TGTGCCAGCAGCCCCTCCAGCGGGAGGGGGAGTGAGCAGTTCTTC	CASSPSSGRGSEQFF
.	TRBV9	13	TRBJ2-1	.	TGTGCCAGCAGCGCCTTTCGTGACAATGAGCAGTTCTTC	CASSAFRDNEQFF
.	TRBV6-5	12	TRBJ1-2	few	TGTGCCAGCGGAACCGGAGTCTATGGCTACACCTTC	CASGTGVYGYTF
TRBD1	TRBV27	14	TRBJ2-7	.	TGTGCCAGCAGCCCCGGGACAGGGTCGCACGAGCAGTACTTC	CASSPGTGSHEQYF
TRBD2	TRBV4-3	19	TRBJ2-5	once	TGCGCCAGCAGCCAAGGGTGGATTGGGAGCGGGGGGGCGCGAGAGACCCAGTACTTC	CASSQGWIGSGGARETQYF
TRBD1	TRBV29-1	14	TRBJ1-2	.	TGCAGCGTTTCCCCCCGGGACAGTAGCTATGGCTACACCTTC	CSVSPRDSSYGYTF
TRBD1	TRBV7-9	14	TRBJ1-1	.	TGTGCCAGCAGCTCCAGACAGGGGGGCACTGAAGCTTTCTTT	CASSSRQGGTEAFF
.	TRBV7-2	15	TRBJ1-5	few	TGTGCCAGCAGCTCCGCAGGGGAAGGGGATCAGCCCCAGCATTTT	CASSSAGEGDQPQHF
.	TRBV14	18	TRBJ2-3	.	TGTGCCAGCAGCCAAGATTCGGCAGGCCGAGCAAGAAGAGATACGCAGTATTTT	CASSQDSAGRARRDTQYF
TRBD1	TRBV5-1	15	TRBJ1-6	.	TGCGCCAGCAGGCCTTCGGGGACAGGGAATTCACCCCTCCACTTT	CASRPSGTGNSPLHF